Listed here are 26 T cell receptor beta chains from one sample, sequenced in a study of blood T cell repertoires in COVID-19 (dated by TCRdb to 2019 to 2021). The library was produced with the immunoSEQ multiplex PCR assay. TCRdb provides this immuneACCESS table in a form limited to in-frame rearrangements. Some clones are lacking; in checked studies, under half of them reflect an unresolved V gene, and why the rest are absent is not known. The sample contains about 230,000 clones, 65% to 90% of them found a single time. Approximately 10% of the sample comes from the top ten. Sequencing was done on a sample of peripheral blood. The receptor source for this set is a man aged 50-60 years with COVID-19, enrolled during active disease.

The chain uses TRBV13 and TRBJ2-1; 7 nucleotides line up with TRBD2. This CDR3 contains 14 residues. V lost 3 bases and J lost 6; bases outside the gene matches: 5. Germline values: CDR1 PRHDT, CDR2 FYEKMQ (reference sequence). As DNA, the CDR3 is TGTGCCAGCAGCTTTAGGACTAGATTCAATGAGCAGTTCTTC. It specifies CASSFRTRFNEQFF.

This chain uses TRBV20-1 with TRBJ2-5, with D possibly being TRBD1 (5 bases). The V end was cut by 3 bases, the J end by 1 base, with 15 bases between. This CDR3 is built from 15 residues. Per germline, CDR1 DFQATT and CDR2 SNEGSKA (reference sequence). The CDR3 region is CSASRGRVGQETQYF. DNA of the CDR3: TGCAGTGCTAGTCGCGGCAGGGTAGGCCAAGAGACCCAGTACTTC.

This rearrangement joins TRBV3-1 (or the pseudogene TRBV3-2) to TRBJ2-3; perhaps TRBD2 as D (6 bases). There are 15 residues in the CDR3. Germline V CDR1 and CDR2: LGHDT, YNNKEL (reference sequence). Trimming shortened V by 1 base and J by 2 bases, and 10 bases separated the two germline ends. CDR3 amino acids: CASSQAGAYTDTQYF. In DNA, the CDR3 is TGTGCCAGCAGCCAAGCGGGAGCCTACACAGATACGCAGTATTTT.

V is TRBV19 and J is TRBJ1-1; D is possibly TRBD1 (6 bases). Germline loops: CDR1 LNHDA, CDR2 SQIVND (reference sequence). The CDR3 is made up of 16 amino acids. Trimming removed 7 bases from V and 3 bases from J, with 21 bases in between. The CDR3 nucleotides are TGTGCCAGTACCAAAGGGCCTGGGGGCGGACACACTGAAGCTTTCTTT. Its protein product is CASTKGPGGGHTEAFF.

The chain carries TRBV20-1 and TRBJ2-7; D uncertain. Per the germline V gene, CDR1 is DFQATT and CDR2 is SNEGSKA (reference sequence). Trimming took off 5 bases at V and 4 bases at J, with 3 bases between the two ends. The CDR3 covers 9 residues. The CDR3 DNA is TGCAGTGCTCCATACGAGCAGTACTTC. It encodes CSAPYEQYF.

This chain connects TRBV9 to TRBJ2-1, with TRBD2 identical over 14 bases. The CDR3 is 21 amino acids. V shed 0 bases and J 0 bases; nucleotides not matched to a gene: 11. CDR1 is SGDLS, CDR2 YYNGEE, per germline. The CDR3 is CASSVATGGLAGAPSYNEQFF. The CDR3 DNA reads as TGTGCCAGCAGCGTAGCTACCGGGGGACTAGCGGGGGCCCCCTCCTACAATGAGCAGTTCTTC.

The chain couples TRBV7-8 to TRBJ2-7, with D unresolved. Germline V gene data show CDR1 as SGHVS and CDR2 as FQNEAQ. The V gene lost 2 bases and the J gene lost 6 bases, with 8 bases spanning the gap. This CDR3 has 12 amino acids. As DNA, the CDR3 is TGTGCCAGCAGCTTAATCACCGGCGAGCAGTACTTC. Residues: CASSLITGEQYF.

This clone was detected only once. V and J are TRBV7-9 and TRBJ1-5; TRBD1 might be the D (5 bases). V lost 5 bases and J lost 0, with 11 bases in between. There are 15 residues in the CDR3. Germline lookup yields CDR1 SEHNR and CDR2 FQNEAQ (reference sequence). CDR3 sequence: CASSMDNYSNQPQHF. The DNA for the CDR3 is TGTGCCAGCAGCATGGACAACTATAGCAATCAGCCCCAGCATTTT.

The gene calls are TRBV2 and TRBJ2-7, with 8 bases lining up with TRBD1. V gave up 5 bases and J gave up 4 bases; unmatched junction bases: 4. Germline CDR1 reads SNHLY; CDR2 reads FYNNEI. The CDR3 is 13 amino acids. CDR3 amino acids: CASSSNRGYEQYF. The CDR3, as DNA: TGTGCCAGCAGTTCCAACAGGGGGTACGAGCAGTACTTC.

This chain links TRBV9 with TRBJ2-2; no reliable D call. Trimming left V 0 bases short and J 2 bases short, with 5 bases between. The CDR3 totals 14 residues. Germline V lookup: CDR1 SGDLS, CDR2 YYNGEE. CDR3 residues: CASSVVPNTGELFF. CDR3 nucleotides: TGTGCCAGCAGCGTAGTTCCTAACACCGGGGAGCTGTTTTTT.

This rearrangement joins TRBV11-3 to TRBJ1-1; D not resolved. CDR3 length: 13 residues. V shed 1 base and J shed 3 bases, with 6 bases lying between them. CDR1 and CDR2 (germline): SGHNT, YENEEA. The CDR3 here is CASSLARYTEAFF. DNA for the CDR3: TGTGCCAGCAGCTTAGCGAGATACACTGAAGCTTTCTTT.

About this clone: A read error may produce the germline difference seen at one junction end. The rearrangement links TRBV10-3 to TRBJ1-2; no reliable D call. The germline V gene has CDR1 ENHRY and CDR2 SYGVKD. The CDR3 runs 12 residues. The CDR3 coding sequence is TGTGCCACCAGTCCGGACTTGGATGGCTACACCTTC. The encoded protein is CATSPDLDGYTF.

This chain uses TRBV5-1 with TRBJ1-2, with 9 bases aligning to TRBD1. CDR3 length equals 14 residues. V lost 2 bases, J lost 7 bases, and 6 bases stayed unmatched. Germline loops: CDR1 SGHRS, CDR2 YFSETQ. In DNA, the CDR3 is TGCGCCAGCAGCTTTGGACAGGGGACGGTTGGCTACACCTTC. The encoded protein is CASSFGQGTVGYTF.

V and J are TRBV3-1 (or the pseudogene TRBV3-2) and TRBJ2-3, with 13 bases matching TRBD2. V dropped 2 bases and J dropped 10; count of bases not matched to a gene: 12. Germline CDR1 LGHDT, CDR2 YNNKEL (reference sequence). The CDR3 contains 17 residues. CDR3 coding DNA: TGTGCCAGCAGCCAACTAGGGGGACTAGCGGGGAATTGGGCGCAGTATTTT. This sequence encodes CASSQLGGLAGNWAQYF.

The chain joins TRBV10-2 to TRBJ1-5; D possibly corresponds to TRBD1 (5 bases). V was pared by 3 bases and J by 0 bases, with 6 bases between. Germline V gene lookup returns CDR1 WSHSY and CDR2 SAAADI. This CDR3 is 14 amino acids long. CDR3 coding DNA: TGCGCCAGCAGTGATGGACATAGCAATCAGCCCCAGCATTTT. This translates into CASSDGHSNQPQHF.

V gene TRBV27 combines with J gene TRBJ1-1, with D unclear. Germline-derived CDR1 and CDR2 are MNHEY and SMNVEV (reference sequence). The CDR3 has 16 residues. V was trimmed by 8 bases and J by 1 base, leaving 20 bases between them. CDR3 nucleotide sequence: TGTGCCAGCGGCAACATCCCAAATATTCGGAACACTGAAGCTTTCTTT. It specifies CASGNIPNIRNTEAFF.

The J gene is TRBJ1-2, the V gene TRBV27, with 7 bases identical to TRBD1. V trimming: 1 base; J trimming: 6 bases; junction bases outside the gene matches: 5. The CDR3 covers 14 residues. Germline V gene lookup returns CDR1 MNHEY and CDR2 SMNVEV (reference sequence). The DNA of the CDR3 is TGTGCCAGCAGTTTATACCGGGACAGCCATGGCTACACCTTC. Protein product: CASSLYRDSHGYTF.

J is TRBJ2-7 and V is TRBV4-1; 10 bases are shared with TRBD2. Germline V gene lookup returns CDR1 MGHRA and CDR2 YSYEKL. Unmatched junction bases numbered 10, after V lost 1 base and J lost 7 bases. The CDR3 totals 16 residues. CDR3 residues: CASSQVRASGSREQYF. As DNA, the CDR3 is TGCGCCAGCAGCCAAGTTAGGGCTAGCGGGAGTCGGGAGCAGTACTTC.

The chain couples TRBV30 to TRBJ1-3, with no clear D. Trimming took 3 bases from V and 4 from J, leaving 13 bases between them. Per the germline V gene, CDR1 is GTSNPN and CDR2 is SVGIG (reference sequence). CDR3 size: 14 residues. This chain's CDR3 is CAWRKRKEGNTIYF. The CDR3 DNA reads as TGTGCCTGGAGAAAAAGAAAGGAGGGAAACACCATATATTTT. The full variable domain, its missing parts supplied by reference TRBV30 and TRBJ1-3, is SQTIHQWPATLVQPVGSPLSLECTVEGTSNPNLYWYRQAAGRGLQLLFYSVGIGQISSEVPQNLSASRPQDRQFILSSKKLLLSDSGFYLCAWRKRKEGNTIYFGEGSWLTVV.

V gene TRBV10-2 combines with J gene TRBJ1-5; D is ambiguous. This CDR3 is built from 13 residues. Germline values: CDR1 WSHSY, CDR2 SAAADI. The V end lost 6 bases, the J end lost 4 bases, and 10 bases lay between the germline ends. CDR3 amino acids: CASSRISNQPQHF. The CDR3 region has the DNA TGCGCCAGCAGCCGCATTAGTAATCAGCCCCAGCATTTT.

V and J are TRBV5-1 and TRBJ2-1, with 14 bases that match TRBD2. The germline V gene has CDR1 SGHRS and CDR2 YFSETQ. CDR3 length: 16 residues. V dropped 0 bases and J dropped 6; count of bases not matched to a gene: 2. CDR3 residues: CASSLEGLAGVNEQFF. The CDR3 region has the DNA TGCGCCAGCAGCTTGGAGGGACTAGCGGGAGTCAATGAGCAGTTCTTC.

To note about this clone: Relative to the germline gene, one junction end is altered; a read error may explain this. The rearrangement joins TRBV2 to TRBJ2-1; a weak D match, TRBD1 (6 bases). This CDR3 has 13 residues. Germline lookup yields CDR1 SNHLY and CDR2 FYNNEI. In DNA, the CDR3 is TGTGCCAGCAGTGAAGCTGAGGACAGTGGTAGTATCTTC. Encoded protein: CASSEAEDSGSIF.

The chain combines TRBV15 with TRBJ1-1, with 7 nucleotides matching TRBD1. Germline CDR1 LNHNV, CDR2 YYDKDF (reference sequence). J lost 7 bases, V lost 1 base, and 6 bases had no gene match. The length of the CDR3 is 14 residues. The CDR3 bases are TGTGCCACCAGCAGAGTCCGGACAGGAGGTGAAGCTTTCTTT. Translating it yields CATSRVRTGGEAFF.

This rearrangement joins TRBV6-5 to TRBJ1-1; no clear D. The CDR3 covers 14 residues. The germline CDR1 and CDR2 sequences are MNHEY and SVGAGI. Trimming removed 6 bases from V and 5 bases from J, with 16 bases in between. This CDR3 is CASRYSGGRTEAFF. The CDR3 DNA sequence: TGTGCCAGCAGGTATTCGGGCGGGCGGACTGAAGCTTTCTTT.

The V call is TRBV18, the J call TRBJ2-7; TRBD2 aligns across 7 bases. The V gene's germline CDR1 is KGHSH and CDR2 LQKENI. J lost 0 bases, V lost 6 bases, and 14 bases had no gene match. This CDR3 region has 17 residues. The DNA for the CDR3 is TGTGCCAGCTCGGCCCCAGGAGCTAGCGGATCCTCCTACGAGCAGTACTTC. Translating it yields CASSAPGASGSSYEQYF.

The chain couples TRBV6-5 to TRBJ2-2; D is perhaps TRBD2 (5 bases). The CDR3 is 14 residues long. V dropped 6 bases and J dropped 3 bases, with 11 bases sitting between them. Per the germline V gene, CDR1 is MNHEY and CDR2 is SVGAGI. CDR3 DNA sequence: TGTGCCAGCAGACCTGGAGGCGACACCGGGGAGCTGTTTTTT. Its translation is CASRPGGDTGELFF.